Below are 20 T cell receptor beta chains sequenced from a single sample in a study of blood T cell repertoires in COVID-19. Using immunoSEQ multiplex PCR, the repertoire was profiled, and TCRdb retains in-frame clones only, with some absent. The data hold 200,000 to 300,000 clones, with 80% to 85% observed a single time. Sequencing used peripheral blood. These receptors were taken from a man in his 60s with acute or convalescent COVID-19.

This sequence joins TRBV7-9 and TRBJ1-2; possibly TRBD1 for D (6 bases). This CDR3 region has 14 residues. The ends were cut back, 6 bases at V and 0 bases at J, with 11 bases in the middle. The germline V gene has CDR1 SEHNR and CDR2 FQNEAQ (reference sequence). CDR3 loop: CASSIGQPNYGYTF. CDR3 in DNA: TGTGCCAGCAGTATAGGACAGCCTAACTATGGCTACACCTTC.

This clone was detected only a few times. J is TRBJ2-7 and V is TRBV7-9, with D possibly being TRBD2 (5 bases). The CDR3 totals 14 residues. The germline gives CDR1 SEHNR, CDR2 FQNEAQ (reference sequence). Trimming left V 5 bases short and J 3 bases short, with 14 bases between. In DNA, the CDR3 is TGTGCCAGCAGCCCGGGCCTCAGCGGCTACGAGCAGTACTTC. The encoded protein is CASSPGLSGYEQYF.

The chain recombines TRBV18 with TRBJ2-2; a possible D gene is TRBD1 (5 bases). Germline values: CDR1 KGHSH, CDR2 LQKENI. The CDR3 has 15 residues. Between the trimmed V and J ends, which lost 6 bases and 1 base, there was a span of 12 bases. The DNA for the CDR3 is TGTGCCAGCTCTGCCCCAGGGCTGAACACCGGGGAGCTGTTTTTT. Translation: CASSAPGLNTGELFF.

The chain employs TRBV5-5 and TRBJ2-3, with unresolved D. V was cut by 1 base and J by 6 bases, with 12 bases left in between. Germline V lookup: CDR1 SGHKS, CDR2 YYEKEE (reference sequence). The CDR3 runs to 14 residues. Here the CDR3 reads CASSLWVGPDTQYF. The CDR3 DNA is TGTGCCAGCAGCTTGTGGGTGGGCCCGGATACGCAGTATTTT. The full variable domain, rest sourced from reference TRBV5-5 and TRBJ2-3, is DAGVTQSPTHLIKTRGQQVTLRCSPISGHKSVSWYQQVLGQGPQFIFQYYEKEERGRGNFPDRFSARQFPNYSSELNVNALLLGDSALYLCASSLWVGPDTQYFGPGTRLTVL.

A single count supports this clone. The chain recombines TRBV2 with TRBJ2-1, with a weak D call TRBD1 (6 bases). Germline values: CDR1 SNHLY, CDR2 FYNNEI. Trimming stripped 1 base from V and 4 bases from J, with 14 bases between. This CDR3 comprises 16 residues. This chain's CDR3 is CASSEGYSTGYNEQFF. The CDR3 bases are TGTGCCAGCAGTGAAGGTTACTCGACAGGATACAATGAGCAGTTCTTC. Together with reference TRBV2 and TRBJ2-1, the CDR3 gives the full variable domain: EPEVTQTPSHQVTQMGQEVILRCVPISNHLYFYWYRQILGQKVEFLVSFYNNEISEKSEIFDDQFSVERPDGSNFTLKIRSTKLEDSAMYFCASSEGYSTGYNEQFFGPGTRLTVL.

V usage is TRBV19 and J usage is TRBJ2-1, with a weak D call TRBD2 (6 bases). The CDR3 extends over 14 amino acids. Germline assignment: CDR1 LNHDA and CDR2 SQIVND (reference sequence). Trimming removed 5 bases at V and 3 bases at J, with 11 bases between. The DNA of the CDR3 is TGTGCCAGTAGTTTTAGCGGCCTCTACAATGAGCAGTTCTTC. Translated, it gives CASSFSGLYNEQFF.

For the CDR3, the DNA is TGTGCCAGCAGCTTCAGTTCCGAGCAGTACTTC. Translation: CASSFSSEQYF. The rearrangement links TRBV5-6 to TRBJ2-7, with D hard to call. The CDR3 covers 11 residues. CDR1 and CDR2 (germline): SGHDT, YYEEEE. Deletions cut 2 bases from V and 6 bases from J, with 6 bases between.

This sequence joins TRBV30 and TRBJ2-1; unclear D gene. Germline CDR1 is GTSNPN and CDR2 is SVGIG (reference sequence). V dropped 0 bases and J dropped 2 bases, with 8 bases sitting between them. The CDR3 spans 14 residues. CDR3 in amino acids: CAWSVRVPYNEQFF. The CDR3 DNA reads as TGTGCCTGGAGTGTACGGGTCCCCTACAATGAGCAGTTCTTC.

The chain uses TRBV4-1 and TRBJ1-6; no definite D call. This CDR3 comprises 17 residues. Germline loops: CDR1 MGHRA, CDR2 YSYEKL. V shed 0 bases and J shed 0 bases, with 9 bases lying between them. The CDR3: CASSQDEQSSYNSPLHF. The CDR3 DNA follows: TGCGCCAGCAGCCAAGATGAACAGAGCTCCTATAATTCACCCCTCCACTTT.

This clone appeared many times. The chain has TRBV10-3 and TRBJ2-7; the match to TRBD1 covers 9 bases. The CDR3 is 15 residues long. J was trimmed by 1 base and V by 3 bases; bases with no gene match: 4. Germline CDR1 reads ENHRY; CDR2 reads SYGVKD. For the CDR3, the DNA is TGTGCCATCAGTGATAACAGGGGGCCTTCCTACGAGCAGTACTTC. Translating it yields CAISDNRGPSYEQYF.

The V and J genes are TRBV5-1 and TRBJ2-2, with D perhaps matching TRBD1 (6 bases). This CDR3 has 15 residues. Trimming stripped 1 base from V and 2 bases from J, with 9 bases between. Germline CDR1 is SGHRS and CDR2 is YFSETQ. CDR3 DNA: TGCGCCAGCAGCTTGATGGACAGAAACACCGGGGAGCTGTTTTTT. This sequence encodes CASSLMDRNTGELFF.

The V and J genes are TRBV6-5 and TRBJ2-7, with a tentative D call TRBD1 (7 bases). From germline, CDR1 is MNHEY and CDR2 SVGAGI. Between the trimmed V and J ends, which lost 5 bases and 4 bases, there was a span of 15 bases. This CDR3 has 14 residues. The CDR3 here is CASSPRGVLYEQYF. The DNA for the CDR3 is TGTGCCAGCAGTCCCAGGGGGGTGTTGTACGAGCAGTACTTC.

The chain uses TRBV11-2 and TRBJ2-5, with 9 bases aligning to TRBD2. Germline values: CDR1 SGHAT, CDR2 FQNNGV. V shed 4 bases, J shed 5 bases, and the junction held 8 bases outside the gene matches. The CDR3 has 15 amino acids. In nucleotides, the CDR3 is TGTGCCAGCAGCTCGTTGACTAGCGGCCAGGAGACCCAGTACTTC. This translates into CASSSLTSGQETQYF.

The rearrangement links TRBV6-1 to TRBJ2-1; 12 bases fit TRBD2. Germline V gene lookup returns CDR1 MNHNS and CDR2 SASEGT. CDR3 length: 16 residues. The trim removed 4 bases at V and 4 bases at J, leaving 5 bases unmatched. The CDR3 loop reads CASSGASGRGYNEQFF. The CDR3 DNA is TGTGCCAGCAGTGGGGCTAGCGGGAGGGGATACAATGAGCAGTTCTTC.

This clone was detected once. The chain couples TRBV9 to TRBJ2-3; 12 positions agree with TRBD2. CDR1 and CDR2 (germline): SGDLS, YYNGEE. CDR3 length: 16 amino acids. Trimming took 4 bases from V and 5 from J; bases not matched to a gene: 8. CDR3 in DNA: TGTGCCAGCAGCCCCCGGACTAGCGGGGACGGAGATACGCAGTATTTT. It translates to CASSPRTSGDGDTQYF.

The rearrangement uses TRBV6-1 and TRBJ1-3, with D possibly being TRBD1 (6 bases). CDR3 length: 15 residues. The V gene lost 3 bases and the J gene lost 4 bases, with 13 bases spanning the gap. The V gene's germline CDR1 is MNHNS and CDR2 SASEGT. For the CDR3, the DNA is TGTGCCAGCAGTGACAACAGGGAAGAAGGAAACACCATATATTTT. Protein: CASSDNREEGNTIYF.

This clone showed up just a few times. The CDR3 region is CASRFSRADNSPLHF. As DNA, the CDR3 is TGTGCCAGCAGATTTTCCAGGGCAGATAATTCACCCCTCCACTTT. The chain is built from TRBV2 and TRBJ1-6; D is possibly TRBD1 (5 bases). The ends were cut back, 6 bases at V and 5 bases at J, with 14 bases in the middle. The CDR3 is 15 residues long. CDR1 is SNHLY, CDR2 FYNNEI, per germline.

The chain recombines TRBV12-3 or TRBV12-4 with TRBJ2-1; possibly TRBD1 for D (6 bases). CDR3 length: 13 amino acids. Trimming removed 6 bases at V and 2 bases at J, with 8 bases between. CDR3 nucleotides: TGTGCCAGCAGACCAGGGGCCTACAATGAGCAGTTCTTC. This gives the protein CASRPGAYNEQFF.

The chain carries TRBV28 and TRBJ2-7; 8 bases align to TRBD1. Unmatched junction bases numbered 8, after V lost 4 bases and J lost 6 bases. CDR1 is MDHEN and CDR2 is SYDVKM in the germline V gene. The CDR3 has 14 residues. CDR3 amino acids: CASSSRTGPGEQYF. In DNA form, the CDR3 reads TGTGCCAGCAGTTCCCGGACAGGGCCAGGCGAGCAGTACTTC.

This chain connects TRBV19 to TRBJ2-2, with D possibly being TRBD1 (6 bases). Looked up from germline, CDR1 is LNHDA and CDR2 is SQIVND (reference sequence). CDR3 length equals 15 residues. V lost 7 bases, J lost 6 bases, and 18 bases lay in between. The DNA of the CDR3 is TGTGCCAGTACCTCACAGGGCGCCTACTCCGGGGAGCTGTTTTTT. The encoded protein is CASTSQGAYSGELFF.